This T cell receptor (beta chain) was retrieved from a study of spatial heterogeneity in lung cancer. Study observations and caveats: Ubiquitous expanded tumor TCRs were observed in blood more at resection than follow-up.

TCRdb independently ran MiXCR on the 5' RACE reads; one entry per CDR3 protein. The sample contains approximately 93,000 distinct CDR3 sequences, less than 20% of which appear only once. The V gene lost 1 base and the J gene lost 9 bases, with 7 bases spanning the gap. This CDR3 region has 12 residues. Germline V gives CDR1 WSHSY, CDR2 SAAADI. Comments on this clonotype: Its target is not known.

Specified time point: blood at routine non-recurrence follow-up after resection. This chain connects TRBV10-2 to TRBJ2-1, with D possibly TRBD2 on 6 matching bases. This sample comprised PBMCs, obtained at follow-up. This receptor was obtained from a male donor with early-stage non-small cell lung cancer. Here the CDR3 reads CASSEWRGEQFF. The CDR3 DNA reads as TGCGCCAGCAGTGAGTGGAGGGGTGAGCAGTTCTTC.